This paragraph covers one TCR beta chain sequence. These data originate in a study of T cells in Graves' hyperthyroidism and ophthalmopathy. The source material, RNA transcripts, was used to amplify TCR beta CDR3 regions. The study used the HTBI primer set for a first-round RT-PCR of the TCR CDR3. TCRdb processed the multiplex PCR reads anew with MiXCR; each CDR3 protein has one entry. Of fewer than 700,000 distinct CDR3 sequences listed, about a sixth were seen once; the top ten hold around 4%. The germline CDR1 and CDR2 sequences are SGHRS and YFSETQ. The V end was cut by 3 bases, the J end by 0 bases, with 11 bases between. This CDR3 is built from 15 residues.

The sequence was obtained from a woman in her twenties or thirties with Graves' hyperthyroidism. The V gene is TRBV5-1, the J gene TRBJ2-3; D unresolved. The source material was blood. The CDR3 DNA sequence: TGCGCCAGCAGCTCAGACCCCGAGAGCACAGATACGCAGTATTTT. This gives the protein CASSSDPESTDTQYF.